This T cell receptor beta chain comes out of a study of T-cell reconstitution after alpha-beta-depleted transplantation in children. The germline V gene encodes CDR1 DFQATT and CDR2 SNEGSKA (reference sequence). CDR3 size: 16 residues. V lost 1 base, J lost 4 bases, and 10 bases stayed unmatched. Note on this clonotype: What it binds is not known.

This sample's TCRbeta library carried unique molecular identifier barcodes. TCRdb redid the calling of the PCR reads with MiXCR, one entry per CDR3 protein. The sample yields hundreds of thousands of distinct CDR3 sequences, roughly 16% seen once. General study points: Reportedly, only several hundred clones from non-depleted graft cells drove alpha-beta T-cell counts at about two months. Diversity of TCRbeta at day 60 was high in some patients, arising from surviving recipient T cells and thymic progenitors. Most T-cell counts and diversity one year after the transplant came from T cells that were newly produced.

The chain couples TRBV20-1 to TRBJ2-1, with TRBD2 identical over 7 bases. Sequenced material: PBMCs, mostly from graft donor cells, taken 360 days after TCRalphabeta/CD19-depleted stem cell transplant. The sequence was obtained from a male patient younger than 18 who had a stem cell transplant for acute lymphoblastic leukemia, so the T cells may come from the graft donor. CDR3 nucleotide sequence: TGCAGTGCTAGAGGGGCGGGAGACCTCCCGTACAATGAGCAGTTCTTC. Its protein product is CSARGAGDLPYNEQFF.